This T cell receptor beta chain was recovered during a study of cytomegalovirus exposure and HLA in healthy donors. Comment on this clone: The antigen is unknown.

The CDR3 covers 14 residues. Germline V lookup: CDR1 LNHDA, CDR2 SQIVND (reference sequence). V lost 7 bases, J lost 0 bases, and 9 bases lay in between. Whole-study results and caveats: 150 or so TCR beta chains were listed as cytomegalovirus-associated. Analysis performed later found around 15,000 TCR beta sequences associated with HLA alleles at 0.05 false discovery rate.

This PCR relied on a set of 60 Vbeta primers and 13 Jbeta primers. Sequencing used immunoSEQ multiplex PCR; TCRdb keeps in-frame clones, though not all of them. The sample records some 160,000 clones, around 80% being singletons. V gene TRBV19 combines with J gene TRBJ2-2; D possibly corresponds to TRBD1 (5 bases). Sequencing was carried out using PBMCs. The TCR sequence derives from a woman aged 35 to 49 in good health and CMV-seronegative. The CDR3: CASKGRTNTGELFF. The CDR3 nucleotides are TGTGCCAGTAAGGGGCGGACGAACACCGGGGAGCTGTTTTTT. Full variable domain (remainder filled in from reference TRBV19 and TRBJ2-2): DGGITQSPKYLFRKEGQNVTLSCEQNLNHDAMYWYRQDPGQGLRLIYYSQIVNDFQKGDIAEGYSVSREKKESFPLTVTSAQKNPTAFYLCASKGRTNTGELFFGEGSRLTVL.